What follows are 3 T cell receptor beta chains derived from one specimen sequenced in a study of early T cells in non-severe SARS-CoV-2 infection. From the 5' RACE reads, TCRdb called clonotypes with MiXCR, one entry per CDR3 protein. The table records roughly 38,000 distinct CDR3 sequences, over 4.5% of them present only once. The sample was whole blood. Source of these receptors: an adult who was a healthcare worker with PCR-confirmed SARS-CoV-2 infection or an uninfected control (not recorded which).

This clonotype was counted many times. This sequence joins TRBV19 and TRBJ2-1; TRBD1 might be the D (6 bases). This CDR3 has 18 residues. CDR1 and CDR2 from the germline V gene are LNHDA and SQIVND (reference sequence). V dropped 4 bases and J dropped 3 bases, with 22 bases sitting between them. CDR3 region: CASSTWTGILGGYNEQFF. The CDR3, as DNA: TGTGCCAGTAGTACCTGGACTGGGATTCTAGGGGGCTACAATGAGCAGTTCTTC.

This clonotype was seen repeatedly, ten times or more. V and J are TRBV5-1 and TRBJ1-2; 9 bases match TRBD1. Per germline, CDR1 SGHRS and CDR2 YFSETQ. CDR3 length: 13 residues. V was pared by 3 bases and J by 3 bases, with 0 bases of the junction left unmatched. The CDR3 loop is CASSWTGDYGYTF. Here the CDR3 DNA reads TGCGCCAGCAGCTGGACAGGGGACTATGGCTACACCTTC. Combining the CDR3 with reference TRBV5-1 and TRBJ1-2 gives the whole variable domain KAGVTQTPRYLIKTRGQQVTLSCSPISGHRSVSWYQQTPGQGLQFLFEYFSETQRNKGNFPGRFSGRQFSNSRSEMNVSTLELGDSALYLCASSWTGDYGYTFGSGTRLTVV.

This clonotype came up many times. This chain uses TRBV29-1 with TRBJ1-1; 9 nucleotides align to TRBD1. Trimming removed 3 bases from V and 5 bases from J; junction bases left unmatched: 7. CDR3 length: 14 residues. Germline lookup yields CDR1 SQVTM and CDR2 ANQGSEA. CDR3 sequence (DNA): TGCAGCGTTGATCAACCGGGACAGGGTACTGAAGCTTTCTTT. Translating it yields CSVDQPGQGTEAFF. Based on the CDR3 plus reference TRBV29-1 and TRBJ1-1, the full variable domain is SAVISQKPSRDICQRGTSLTIQCQVDSQVTMMFWYRQQPGQSLTLIATANQGSEATYESGFVIDKFPISRPNLTFSTLTVSNMSPEDSSIYLCSVDQPGQGTEAFFGQGTRLTVV.